This T cell receptor (beta chain) is drawn from a study of cytomegalovirus exposure and HLA in healthy donors (dated by TCRdb to about 2017). Broadly, across the study: In an earlier analysis of 587 of the donors, 276 Gb of sequence data and 100 million or so unique TCR beta sequences from about 180 million T cells were reported. An early release covering approximately 600 HLA-typed donors comprised 250 to 350 gigabases of sequencing data and roughly 85 million unique TCR sequences. The genetic ancestry cluster associated with self-reported Caucasian donors included 70% to 85% of the roughly 400 genotyped donors. The study was designed to test whether signatures of past pathogen exposure could be identified by cataloging public T cell receptors. Using immunosequencing, the study profiled T cell repertoires from 500 to 800 subjects and related those repertoires to cytomegalovirus serostatus. In addition to the first cohort of 666 subjects, a separate validation cohort of 120 different subjects was used. To predict cytomegalovirus infection status, the study brought together high-throughput TCR immunosequencing, statistical association of individual TCRs with disease status, and machine learning. A later analysis re-examined previously published TCR beta repertoires from hundreds of donors and added high-resolution HLA genotyping to investigate patterns of TCR occurrence. The later analysis used no new phenotypic data to find candidate immune exposures, relying instead on TCR beta sequences and their occurrence across donors. In an earlier analysis of 500 to 650 of the donors, high-throughput TCR beta sequencing was used to judge whether each TCR beta V gene segment behaved as functional or pseudogenic. Donor age, sex, ethnicity and CMV serostatus were compiled together with the repertoire data. A later genetic analysis took genome-wide SNP genotypes for about 55% of the 666 donors and used that subset as a discovery cohort. All discovery cohort repertoires had been generated using a single sequencing platform. HLA typing included class I and class II loci at four-digit resolution. The number of typed donors differed by locus: roughly 629-630 for A, B, C, DRB1 and DQB1; 500 to 550 for DQA1; 606 for DPA1; and roughly 470 for DPB1. Several DR-DQ haplotypes were treated as single units for association and clustering because of strong linkage in the cohort. On average, around 200,000 unique TCR beta nucleotide sequences were sequenced per donor among about 400 genotyped donors of the cohort, with 15% to 20% of those sequences being non-productive.

The paper as a whole reports these results and caveats: An association between a missense DCLRE1C variant and V-gene and J-gene trimming of TCR beta chains was found in a later genetic analysis and replicated in an independent cohort. In an earlier analysis of over 550 of the donors, most TCR beta V segments were observed in productive rearrangements about 90% or about 30% of the time, broadly matching IMGT annotations. Most TCR sequences were seen in very few donors, while some public TCRs were found in many individuals. According to a later analysis, TCR association rates differed among HLA loci, with DRB1 alleles showing the most associated TCRs and HLA-C alleles showing the fewest. In vitro tests confirmed that a few of the cytomegalovirus-associated TCR beta chains recognize cytomegalovirus antigens. At a false discovery rate of 0.05, a later analysis linked roughly 17,000 TCR beta sequences to specific HLA alleles. Presence/absence analyses assumed roughly uniform sequencing depth across donors, an assumption that may not hold. A group of highly shared sequence variants was considered likely to be a technical artifact of the sequencing pipeline. A further reported finding was that TCR beta sequences accurately predicted the HLA-A and HLA-B alleles for most subjects in the first cohort. Because some donors lacked HLA typing at each locus, the association tests relied only on the typed subset. In a later analysis, several top co-occurrence clusters were reported to appear linked to parvovirus B19, influenza, CMV and Epstein-Barr virus. Cytomegalovirus status was reported to be diagnosed by the classifier with high specificity and sensitivity in both the original and validation cohorts. In this cohort, only TCR beta chains were sequenced, and detectable features were limited by the absence of alpha or paired-chain data. The study listed 164 TCR beta chains as associated with cytomegalovirus. In a later analysis, most CMV-associated TCR beta chains were found to appear HLA-restricted, with HLA associations seemingly driven largely by CMV exposure. Because counts were too low, fewer than 20 rarely observed V segments, including chromosome 9 orphons, were excluded from the earlier analysis of 587 of the donors. Linkage disequilibrium might explain the correlated functional status among segregating V segments, but an unknown experimental factor could not be excluded. CMV serostatus was the only immune exposure information available for the cohort. Strong co-occurrence of HLA alleles, especially DR and DQ, made assigning TCR associations to individual alleles difficult. According to the authors, the approach could potentially be generalized to other disease states and immunological phenotypes. A later genetic analysis reported fewer N-insertions in productive TCRs among donors in an Asian-associated ancestry cluster than the roughly 620-donor mean. In a later analysis, HLA-associated TCR beta chains were found to be more clonally expanded and to have lower generation probabilities than equally common non-associated chains. Some IMGT-functional V segments, including TRBV6-2 and TRBV6-3, could not be told apart with the 87-base-pair reads, so those segments were excluded.

As to this clone: Which antigen it targets is not known. Nothing much larger sits one base from this clone, and base qualities are not available.

Library method: the immunoSEQ multiplex PCR assay. The multiplex PCR relied on a mix of 60 forward primers for TCR Vbeta segments and 13 reverse primers for TCR Jbeta segments. Amplification of the CDR3 region of rearranged TCR beta genes was performed with a multiplex PCR assay on genomic DNA. The Illumina HiSeq System was used to sequence the amplified TCR beta libraries as 87-base-pair reads. The authors processed their data as follows. A later analysis counted tens of millions of unique TCR beta chains across the roughly 700 repertoires, and roughly 11 million of these chains were shared by at least two donors. Raw reads were error-corrected and collapsed into unique sequences by a nearest-neighbor algorithm in which closely related sequences were merged to remove PCR and sequencing errors. To assign V, D and J gene segments, CDR3 sequences were aligned to IMGT reference sequences. Each retained sequence needed at least a six-nucleotide match to both a V gene segment and a J gene segment. Rearrangements were called productive when the CDR3 lacked stop codons and stayed in frame with V and J; all others were non-productive. CDR3 was defined by IMGT convention, running from the second conserved V-encoded cysteine to the conserved J-encoded phenylalanine. Sequences without an unambiguous match to a single V gene segment were excluded from the earlier analysis of several hundred of the donors. In an earlier analysis of several hundred of the donors, V segments were called functional above 56.7% productive rearrangements and were called segregating when the between-donor standard deviation exceeded 5%. A statistical classification framework was built for diagnosing cytomegalovirus status from the catalog of TCR beta chain sequences. In a later analysis, TCR nucleotide sequences were compared against IMGT/GENE-DB human TR gene sequences so that V and J genes could be assigned. Using the TCRdist pipeline, a later analysis assigned CDR3 sequences along with most-parsimonious VDJ recombination scenarios. In a later analysis, every TCR beta chain was defined by the combination of its CDR3 amino acid sequence and its V-gene family, and reads without a unique V-gene family were dropped. In a later analysis, a few hundred highly shared, low-generation-probability nucleotide sequences were removed to address suspected cross-contamination and a sequencing artifact. In a later analysis, a clonal expansion index for each public chain was calculated from normalized within-repertoire ranks of inferred template counts. In a later analysis, generation probabilities were computed using a VDJ recombination model fitted to out-of-frame rearrangements, and the results were checked against IGoR. In a later analysis, hypergeometric tests were used to score TCR-TCR, TCR-HLA and TCR-CMV co-occurrence, with a repertoire-size bias correction applied to TCR pairs. To estimate false discovery rates, a later analysis permuted the HLA or CMV assignments 20 times. In a later analysis, co-occurring TCRs were grouped using DBSCAN, with TCRdist sequence similarity added in when clustering inside HLA-allele-positive subsets. Repertoires with fewer than 30,000 or more than 120,000 public chains, plus five repertoires with anomalous nucleotide sharing, were excluded from co-occurrence clustering. TCRdb limited this immuneACCESS table to in-frame rearrangements with V and J called. A share of clones is missing; checked studies link under half to unresolved V genes, and the rest is unexplained. From that table come the V and J calls and clone size; the DNA was used to work out D and trimming. The sample includes about 200,000 clones, with roughly four fifths observed a single time. The ten largest make up about 1.9% of the sample.

The CDR3 has 17 amino acids, counting the end cysteine and phenylalanine. The CDR3 DNA has 51 bases and is translated from base 1. As encoded in the germline V gene (reference sequence), CDR1 is MNHEY while CDR2 is SMNVEV. The germline V end is reduced by 6 bases and the J end by 5 bases; junction bases left unmatched: 8. In total, approximately 700 healthy bone marrow donors made up the cohort. At the time of sampling, all cohort members were nominally healthy, though unrecorded immune exposures were likely present. The donor tested CMV seronegative, placing the donor among the 350 to 400 seronegative members of the cohort. A peripheral blood sample was collected from each donor, and TCR beta sequencing was performed on peripheral blood mononuclear cells. The Qiagen DNeasy Blood Extraction Kit was used to extract genomic DNA from the blood cell samples.

The sequence was obtained from a young man in good health and CMV-seronegative. Sequencing used PBMCs. The sequence is built from TRBV27 and TRBJ2-2, and TRBD2 matches 14 of the central bases. The CDR3 protein: CASRPGLAGVRTGELFF. Here is the DNA: TGTGCCAGCAGACCGGGACTAGCGGGAGTACGGACCGGGGAGCTGTTTTTT.